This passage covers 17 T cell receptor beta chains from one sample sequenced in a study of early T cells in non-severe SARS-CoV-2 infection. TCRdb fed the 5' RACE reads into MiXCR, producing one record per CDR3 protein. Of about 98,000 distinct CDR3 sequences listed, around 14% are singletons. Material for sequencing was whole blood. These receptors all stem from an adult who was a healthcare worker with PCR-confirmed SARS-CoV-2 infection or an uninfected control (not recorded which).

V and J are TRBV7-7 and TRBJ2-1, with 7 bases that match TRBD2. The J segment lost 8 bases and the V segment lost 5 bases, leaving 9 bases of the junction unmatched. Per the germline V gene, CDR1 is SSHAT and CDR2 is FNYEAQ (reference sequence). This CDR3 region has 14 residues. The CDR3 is CASSLGLVGDEQFF. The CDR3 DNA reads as TGTGCCAGCAGCCTTGGACTAGTTGGGGATGAGCAGTTCTTC.

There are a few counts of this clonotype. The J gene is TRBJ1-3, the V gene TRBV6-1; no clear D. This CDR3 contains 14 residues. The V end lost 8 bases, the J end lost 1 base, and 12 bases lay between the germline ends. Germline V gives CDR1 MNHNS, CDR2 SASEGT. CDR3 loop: CASSPSRSGNTIYF. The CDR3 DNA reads TGTGCCAGCTCTCCCAGCCGGTCTGGAAACACCATATATTTT.

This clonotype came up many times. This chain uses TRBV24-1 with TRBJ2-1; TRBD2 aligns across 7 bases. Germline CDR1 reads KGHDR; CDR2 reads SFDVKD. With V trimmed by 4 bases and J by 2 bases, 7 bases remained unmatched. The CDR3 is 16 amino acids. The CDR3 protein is CATSEVKRGAYNEQFF. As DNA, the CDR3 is TGTGCCACCAGTGAAGTAAAGCGGGGTGCCTACAATGAGCAGTTCTTC.

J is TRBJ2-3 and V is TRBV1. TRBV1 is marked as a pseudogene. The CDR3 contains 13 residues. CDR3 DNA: TGCACCAGCATTCGAGTACACACAGATACGCAGTATTTT. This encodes CTSIRVHTDTQYF.

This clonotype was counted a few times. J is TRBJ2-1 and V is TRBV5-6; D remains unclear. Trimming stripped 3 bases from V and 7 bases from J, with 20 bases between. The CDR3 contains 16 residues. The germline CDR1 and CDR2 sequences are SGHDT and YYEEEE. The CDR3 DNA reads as TGTGCCAGCAGCTACAACTTGGGGATACACGGGAATGAGCAGTTCTTC. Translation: CASSYNLGIHGNEQFF.

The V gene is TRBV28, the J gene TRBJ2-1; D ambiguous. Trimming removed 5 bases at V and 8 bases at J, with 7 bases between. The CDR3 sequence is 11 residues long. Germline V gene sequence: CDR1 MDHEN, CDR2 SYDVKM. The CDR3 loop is CASSKRDEQFF. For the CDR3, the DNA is TGTGCCAGCAGTAAGCGAGATGAGCAGTTCTTC.

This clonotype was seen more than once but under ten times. CDR3 coding DNA: TGTGCCAGCAGCTTAGCCCCCGAGGGAAATGAGCAGTTCTTC. Protein: CASSLAPEGNEQFF. This chain connects TRBV7-9 to TRBJ2-1; D perhaps matches TRBD2 (5 bases). CDR3 length equals 14 residues. Germline CDR1 reads SEHNR; CDR2 reads FQNEAQ (reference sequence). Trimming stripped 0 bases from V and 7 bases from J, with 10 bases between. Complete variable domain (other parts from reference TRBV7-9 and TRBJ2-1): DTGVSQNPRHKITKRGQNVTFRCDPISEHNRLYWYRQTLGQGPEFLTYFQNEAQLEKSRLLSDRFSAERPKGSFSTLEIQRTEQGDSAMYLCASSLAPEGNEQFFGPGTRLTVL.

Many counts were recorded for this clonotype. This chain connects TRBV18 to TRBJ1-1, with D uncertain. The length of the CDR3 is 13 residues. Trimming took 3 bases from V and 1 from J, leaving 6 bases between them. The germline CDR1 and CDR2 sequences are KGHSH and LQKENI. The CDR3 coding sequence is TGTGCCAGCTCACCGAAACAGAACACTGAAGCTTTCTTT. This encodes CASSPKQNTEAFF.

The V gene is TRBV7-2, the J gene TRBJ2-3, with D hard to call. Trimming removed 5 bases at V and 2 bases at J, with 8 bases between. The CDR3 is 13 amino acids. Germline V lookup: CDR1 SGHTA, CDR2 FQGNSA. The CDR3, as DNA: TGTGCCAGCAGCCCGACCCACACAGATACGCAGTATTTT. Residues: CASSPTHTDTQYF.

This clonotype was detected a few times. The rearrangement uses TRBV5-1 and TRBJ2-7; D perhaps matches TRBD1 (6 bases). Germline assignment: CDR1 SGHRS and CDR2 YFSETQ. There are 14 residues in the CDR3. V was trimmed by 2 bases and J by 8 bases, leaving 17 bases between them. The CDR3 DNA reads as TGCGCCAGCAGCTTACCGGGACAAAGAGACAAGCAGTACTTC. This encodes CASSLPGQRDKQYF.

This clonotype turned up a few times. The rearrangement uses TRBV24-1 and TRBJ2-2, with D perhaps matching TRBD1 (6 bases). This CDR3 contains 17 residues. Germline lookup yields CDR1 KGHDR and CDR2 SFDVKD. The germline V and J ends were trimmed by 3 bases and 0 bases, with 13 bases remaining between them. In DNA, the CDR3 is TGTGCCACCAGTGATGCCACAGGGACCTCGAACACCGGGGAGCTGTTTTTT. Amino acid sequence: CATSDATGTSNTGELFF.

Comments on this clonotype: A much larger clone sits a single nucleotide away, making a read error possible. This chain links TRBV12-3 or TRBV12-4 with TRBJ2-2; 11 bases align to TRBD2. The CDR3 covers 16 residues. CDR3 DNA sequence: TGTACCAGCAGTCCTACTAGCGGGAGAGGGAACGGGGAGCTGTTTTTT. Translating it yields CTSSPTSGRGNGELFF.

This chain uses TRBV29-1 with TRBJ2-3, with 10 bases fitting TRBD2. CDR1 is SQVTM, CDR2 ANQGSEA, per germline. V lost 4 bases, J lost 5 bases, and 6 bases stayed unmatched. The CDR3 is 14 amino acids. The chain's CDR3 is CSVGLAGAGDTQYF. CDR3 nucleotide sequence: TGCAGCGTTGGCCTAGCGGGAGCTGGAGATACGCAGTATTTT.

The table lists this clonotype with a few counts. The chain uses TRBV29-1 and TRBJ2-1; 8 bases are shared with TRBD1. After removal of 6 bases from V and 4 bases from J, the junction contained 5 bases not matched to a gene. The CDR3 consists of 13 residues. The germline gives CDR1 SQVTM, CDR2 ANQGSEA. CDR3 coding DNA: TGCAGCGTGGCCGGGACAGGTTACAATGAGCAGTTCTTC. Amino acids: CSVAGTGYNEQFF.

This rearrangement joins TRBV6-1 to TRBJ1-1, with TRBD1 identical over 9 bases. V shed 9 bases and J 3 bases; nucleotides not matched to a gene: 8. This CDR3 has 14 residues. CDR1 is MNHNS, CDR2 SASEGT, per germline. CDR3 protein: CASTGGAWDTEAFF. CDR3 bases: TGTGCCAGTACAGGGGGCGCCTGGGACACTGAAGCTTTCTTT.

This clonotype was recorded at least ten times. The DNA of the CDR3 is TGCAGTGCCACCCCCTTACCGGGACTAGCGGCATACGAGCAGTACTTC. Its translation: CSATPLPGLAAYEQYF. The rearrangement joins TRBV20-1 to TRBJ2-7; 11 nucleotides line up with TRBD2. This CDR3 is built from 16 residues. V lost 6 bases and J lost 4; bases outside the gene matches: 14. CDR1 DFQATT and CDR2 SNEGSKA come from the germline V gene (reference sequence).

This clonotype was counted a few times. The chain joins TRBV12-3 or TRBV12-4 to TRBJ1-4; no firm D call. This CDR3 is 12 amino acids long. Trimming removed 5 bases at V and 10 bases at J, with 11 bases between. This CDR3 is CASSKRYLKLFF. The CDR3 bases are TGTGCCAGCAGTAAGCGGTACCTAAAACTGTTTTTT.